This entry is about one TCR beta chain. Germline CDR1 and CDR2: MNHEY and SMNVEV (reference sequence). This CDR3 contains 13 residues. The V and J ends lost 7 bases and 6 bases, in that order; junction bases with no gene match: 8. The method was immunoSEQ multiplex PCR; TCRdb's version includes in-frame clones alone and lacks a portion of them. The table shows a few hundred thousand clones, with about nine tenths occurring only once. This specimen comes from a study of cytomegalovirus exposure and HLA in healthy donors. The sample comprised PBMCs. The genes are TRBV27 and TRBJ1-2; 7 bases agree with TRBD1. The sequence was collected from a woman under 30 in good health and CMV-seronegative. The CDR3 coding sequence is TGTGCCAGCACTTCACAGGGGAGAAATGGCTACACCTTC. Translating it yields CASTSQGRNGYTF.